This is a list of T cell receptor beta chains from one sample in a study of cytomegalovirus exposure and HLA in healthy donors. Here immunoSEQ multiplex PCR was the method, and the copy in TCRdb shows in-frame clones only, minus some. This table has around 160,000 clones, 91% appearing once. Sequencing was carried out using PBMCs. The receptors derive from a woman aged 18-29 years in good health and CMV-seropositive. Each CDR3 is given with its conserved first and last residue. D genes are given only for firm matches. Clone size is shown for a subset of rows, as once, few, many or a class of expanded clone.

size: NA
V: TRBV6-1
J: TRBJ2-1
D: NA
CDR3: CASRIQSGNEQFF
DNA: TGTGCCAGCAGAATACAGTCGGGAAATGAGCAGTTCTTC

size: NA
V: TRBV5-8
J: TRBJ1-5
D: NA
CDR3: CASSLEGTDGGYQPQHF
DNA: TGTGCCAGCAGCTTGGAGGGAACGGACGGGGGTTACCAGCCCCAGCATTTT

size: NA
V: TRBV11-3
J: TRBJ2-1
D: TRBD2
CDR3: CASRRTSGSNEQFF
DNA: TGTGCCAGCAGAAGGACTAGCGGGAGCAATGAGCAGTTCTTC

size: once
V: TRBV27
J: TRBJ2-7
D: NA
CDR3: CASRRGYEQYF
DNA: TGTGCCAGCAGACGGGGCTACGAGCAGTACTTC

size: NA
V: TRBV2
J: TRBJ1-5
D: NA
CDR3: CASRGRQGINQPQHF
DNA: TGTGCCAGCAGAGGCCGCCAGGGGATTAATCAGCCCCAGCATTTT

size: NA
V: TRBV7-2
J: TRBJ1-1
D: NA
CDR3: CASSSPRTMNTEAFF
DNA: TGTGCCAGCAGCTCCCCCAGGACTATGAACACTGAAGCTTTCTTT

size: NA
V: TRBV2
J: TRBJ2-7
D: NA
CDR3: CASLPDVVQGYEQYF
DNA: TGTGCCAGCCTACCAGACGTCGTACAGGGCTACGAGCAGTACTTC

size: NA
V: TRBV5-1
J: TRBJ1-4
D: NA
CDR3: CASSLETAANEKLFF
DNA: TGCGCCAGCAGCTTGGAGACAGCAGCTAATGAAAAACTGTTTTTT

size: NA
V: TRBV7-6
J: TRBJ2-5
D: TRBD2
CDR3: CASSLGSSGYQETQYF
DNA: TGTGCCAGCAGCTTAGGTTCTAGCGGGTACCAAGAGACCCAGTACTTC

size: NA
V: TRBV7-9
J: TRBJ2-7
D: TRBD1
CDR3: CASSRTGIAYEQYF
DNA: TGTGCCAGCAGCCGGACAGGGATCGCCTACGAGCAGTACTTC

size: NA
V: TRBV5-1
J: TRBJ2-7
D: TRBD2
CDR3: CASSLGLAGIYEQYF
DNA: TGCGCCAGCAGCTTGGGACTAGCGGGTATCTACGAGCAGTACTTC

size: once
V: TRBV7-9
J: TRBJ1-2
D: TRBD1
CDR3: CASSKPGQSVTYGYTF
DNA: TGTGCCAGCAGCAAACCGGGACAGTCGGTGACCTATGGCTACACCTTC

size: NA
V: TRBV5-8
J: TRBJ2-7
D: TRBD1
CDR3: CASRDGTGGFHEQYF
DNA: TGTGCCAGCAGAGACGGGACAGGGGGCTTCCACGAGCAGTACTTC

size: NA
V: TRBV2
J: TRBJ2-1
D: NA
CDR3: CASLRSNPNNEQFF
DNA: TGTGCCAGCCTTCGGTCGAATCCTAACAATGAGCAGTTCTTC

size: NA
V: TRBV2
J: TRBJ2-2
D: TRBD2
CDR3: CASIRSLAVRELFF
DNA: TGTGCCAGCATACGGTCACTAGCGGTCAGGGAGCTGTTTTTT

size: NA
V: TRBV2
J: TRBJ1-1
D: TRBD1
CDR3: CASDRAATEAFF
DNA: TGTGCCAGTGACAGGGCGGCCACTGAAGCTTTCTTT

size: NA
V: TRBV4-3
J: TRBJ2-1
D: TRBD2
CDR3: CASSQAPPVRGAYNEQFF
DNA: TGCGCCAGCAGCCAAGCCCCTCCCGTACGGGGGGCCTACAATGAGCAGTTCTTC

size: NA
V: TRBV5-1
J: TRBJ2-2
D: NA
CDR3: CASSLDLASNTGELFF
DNA: TGCGCCAGCAGCTTGGACCTGGCATCGAACACCGGGGAGCTGTTTTTT

size: NA
V: TRBV7-8
J: TRBJ2-1
D: NA
CDR3: CASSSRTRSSSYNEQFF
DNA: TGTGCCAGCAGCTCTCGGACTCGTTCCAGCTCCTACAATGAGCAGTTCTTC

size: once
V: TRBV6-1
J: TRBJ1-2
D: NA
CDR3: CASSEVSRYGYTF
DNA: TGTGCCAGCAGTGAAGTTAGCCGCTATGGCTACACCTTC

size: NA
V: TRBV7-9
J: TRBJ1-5
D: NA
CDR3: CASTYSNQPQHF
DNA: TGTGCCAGCACTTATAGCAATCAGCCCCAGCATTTT

size: NA
V: TRBV19
J: TRBJ2-1
D: NA
CDR3: CASSIGRAYNEQFF
DNA: TGTGCCAGTAGTATAGGCCGGGCCTACAATGAGCAGTTCTTC

size: NA
V: TRBV15
J: TRBJ1-2
D: NA
CDR3: CATSRETQTGYTF
DNA: TGTGCCACCAGCAGAGAAACACAGACCGGCTACACCTTC

size: NA
V: TRBV27
J: TRBJ1-2
D: TRBD1
CDR3: CASSFFQGAVDYGYTF
DNA: TGTGCCAGCAGTTTTTTCCAGGGGGCTGTGGACTATGGCTACACCTTC

size: NA
V: TRBV11-3
J: TRBJ2-3
D: TRBD2
CDR3: CASSLGGTDTQYF
DNA: TGTGCCAGCAGCTTGGGGGGGACAGATACGCAGTATTTT

size: NA
V: TRBV28
J: TRBJ2-3
D: TRBD1
CDR3: CASPPTGLPTDTQYF
DNA: TGTGCCAGCCCACCGACAGGGCTTCCCACAGATACGCAGTATTTT

size: NA
V: TRBV7-2
J: TRBJ1-2
D: TRBD1
CDR3: CASSLKSTGGYTF
DNA: TGTGCCAGCAGCTTAAAATCGACAGGGGGCTACACCTTC

size: once
V: TRBV5-5
J: TRBJ2-7
D: NA
CDR3: CASSRGLGAHYEQYF
DNA: TGTGCCAGCAGCCGGGGATTGGGTGCCCACTACGAGCAGTACTTC

size: NA
V: TRBV19
J: TRBJ1-2
D: NA
CDR3: CASSAQGRLGYTF
DNA: TGTGCCAGTAGTGCACAAGGGAGGTTGGGCTACACCTTC

size: NA
V: TRBV6-5
J: TRBJ2-1
D: NA
CDR3: CASSYKASKYNEQFF
DNA: TGTGCCAGCAGTTACAAAGCTAGCAAATACAATGAGCAGTTCTTC

size: NA
V: TRBV6-4
J: TRBJ2-2
D: TRBD2
CDR3: CASSDSSGGAVRTGELFF
DNA: TGTGCCAGCAGTGACTCTAGCGGGGGGGCCGTAAGAACCGGGGAGCTGTTTTTT

size: once
V: TRBV10-2
J: TRBJ1-5
D: TRBD1
CDR3: CASSELDRGNNQPQHF
DNA: TGCGCCAGCAGTGAACTCGACAGGGGCAACAATCAGCCCCAGCATTTT

size: once
V: TRBV29-1
J: TRBJ2-3
D: TRBD1
CDR3: CSARTGGGDTQYF
DNA: TGCAGCGCGCGGACAGGGGGCGGAGATACGCAGTATTTT

size: few
V: TRBV28
J: TRBJ1-1
D: TRBD1
CDR3: CASLDRGWAFF
DNA: TGTGCCAGCTTAGACAGGGGGTGGGCTTTCTTT

size: NA
V: TRBV4-2
J: TRBJ2-7
D: TRBD2
CDR3: CASSQGLAETSYEQYF
DNA: TGTGCCAGCAGCCAGGGACTAGCGGAGACCTCCTACGAGCAGTACTTC

size: NA
V: TRBV19
J: TRBJ1-5
D: NA
CDR3: CASSMEGNSNQPQHF
DNA: TGTGCCAGTAGTATGGAGGGAAATAGCAATCAGCCCCAGCATTTT

size: NA
V: TRBV30
J: TRBJ2-3
D: TRBD2
CDR3: CAWRPSGGGDTQYF
DNA: TGTGCCTGGCGCCCTAGCGGGGGGGGAGATACGCAGTATTTT

size: NA
V: TRBV28
J: TRBJ2-5
D: NA
CDR3: CASSFFAGGETQYF
DNA: TGTGCCAGCAGTTTTTTCGCAGGGGGGGAGACCCAGTACTTC

size: NA
V: TRBV2
J: TRBJ2-1
D: TRBD2
CDR3: CASSEETSGPSYNEQFF
DNA: TGTGCCAGCAGTGAGGAGACTAGCGGGCCGTCCTACAATGAGCAGTTCTTC

size: NA
V: TRBV9
J: TRBJ2-4
D: NA
CDR3: CASAGPGNIQYF
DNA: TGTGCCAGCGCAGGGCCCGGAAACATTCAGTACTTC

size: NA
V: TRBV6-6
J: TRBJ2-5
D: NA
CDR3: CASSPWTEETQYF
DNA: TGTGCCAGCAGTCCGTGGACTGAAGAGACCCAGTACTTC

size: NA
V: TRBV2
J: TRBJ2-5
D: TRBD2
CDR3: CASSGPSGSETQYF
DNA: TGTGCCAGCAGTGGACCTAGCGGGTCAGAGACCCAGTACTTC

size: NA
V: TRBV5-6
J: TRBJ2-5
D: NA
CDR3: CASSLGGGQETQYF
DNA: TGTGCCAGCAGCTTGGGGGGGGGCCAGGAGACCCAGTACTTC

size: NA
V: TRBV6-1
J: TRBJ2-3
D: TRBD2
CDR3: CASSETAGGSDTQYF
DNA: TGTGCCAGCAGTGAAACGGCGGGAGGGTCAGATACGCAGTATTTT